What follows are 21 T cell receptor beta chains derived from one specimen sequenced in a study of blood T cell repertoires in COVID-19. The method was immunoSEQ multiplex PCR; TCRdb's version includes in-frame clones alone and lacks a portion of them. The data hold more than 85,000 clones, with 84% observed a single time. The sequenced sample was peripheral blood. Receptors originate from a human donor in a cohort sampled during active COVID-19.

The chain employs TRBV23-1 and TRBJ1-2, with a weak D call TRBD1 (5 bases). TRBV23-1 is reported as an ORF; its role is uncertain. The ends were cut back, 8 bases at V and 7 bases at J, with 14 bases in the middle. This CDR3 spans 12 amino acids. CDR3 amino acids: CASGGGITGYTF. As DNA, the CDR3 is TGCGCCAGCGGGGGAGGGATAACTGGCTACACCTTC.

The J gene is TRBJ1-5, the V gene TRBV7-2; no firm D call. CDR1 and CDR2 from the germline V gene are SGHTA and FQGNSA. V was clipped by 3 bases and J by 3 bases, with 6 bases between them. The CDR3 loop spans 13 amino acids. The CDR3, as DNA: TGTGCCAGCAGCTTTACAGACAATCAGCCCCAGCATTTT. Protein product: CASSFTDNQPQHF.

The chain combines TRBV7-2 with TRBJ1-1, with D possibly being TRBD1 (5 bases). Deletions cut 2 bases from V and 6 bases from J, with 13 bases between. The germline V gene has CDR1 SGHTA and CDR2 FQGNSA. CDR3 length: 14 amino acids. CDR3 amino acids: CASSLMTLGAEAFF. The CDR3 DNA follows: TGTGCCAGCAGCTTAATGACTCTAGGGGCTGAAGCTTTCTTT. Combining the CDR3 with reference TRBV7-2 and TRBJ1-1 gives the whole variable domain GAGVSQSPSNKVTEKGKDVELRCDPISGHTALYWYRQSLGQGLEFLIYFQGNSAPDKSGLPSDRFSAERTGGSVSTLTIQRTQQEDSAVYLCASSLMTLGAEAFFGQGTRLTVV.

V is TRBV6-2 or TRBV6-3 and J is TRBJ1-1; 8 bases align to TRBD1. The CDR3 consists of 14 residues. With V trimmed by 2 bases and J by 8 bases, 7 bases remained unmatched. The V gene's germline CDR1 is MNHEY and CDR2 SVGEGT. The CDR3 DNA reads as TGTGCCAGCAGTTACGTAGGACAGGGAGGAGAAGCTTTCTTT. Translation gives CASSYVGQGGEAFF.

This rearrangement joins TRBV5-1 to TRBJ2-5; 7 bases map to TRBD1. Per the germline V gene, CDR1 is SGHRS and CDR2 is YFSETQ. The V segment lost 3 bases and the J segment 1 base; nucleotides outside the gene matches: 3. The CDR3 totals 14 residues. This chain's CDR3 is CASSSGQFQETQYF. In nucleotides, the CDR3 is TGCGCCAGCAGCTCGGGACAGTTCCAAGAGACCCAGTACTTC.

The V and J genes are TRBV5-1 and TRBJ2-3; 9 nucleotides line up with TRBD2. There are 15 residues in the CDR3. Unmatched junction bases numbered 10, after V lost 7 bases and J lost 4 bases. Germline V gene data show CDR1 as SGHRS and CDR2 as YFSETQ. The DNA for the CDR3 is TGCGCCAGCGGTCCGGGACTAGCCGACGCAGATACGCAGTATTTT. Translating it yields CASGPGLADADTQYF.

V gene TRBV28 combines with J gene TRBJ1-2, with TRBD1 matching over 9 bases. This CDR3 is built from 14 residues. Per germline, CDR1 MDHEN and CDR2 SYDVKM. The trim removed 5 bases at V and 5 bases at J, leaving 6 bases unmatched. The CDR3 protein is CASSLRDRDYGYTF. The CDR3 DNA reads as TGTGCCAGCAGTCTCCGGGACAGGGATTATGGCTACACCTTC.

V is TRBV29-1 and J is TRBJ2-7; D uncertain. V was pared by 1 base and J by 0 bases, with 10 bases between. The length of the CDR3 is 14 residues. Germline loops: CDR1 SQVTM, CDR2 ANQGSEA. The DNA of the CDR3 is TGCAGCGTTGAAGGGGCCTCAAACTCCTACGAGCAGTACTTC. It codes for CSVEGASNSYEQYF.

This clone has only one observation. The rearrangement links TRBV5-1 to TRBJ1-1, with D possibly being TRBD1 (5 bases). This CDR3 has 14 amino acids. Deletions cut 0 bases from V and 6 bases from J, with 12 bases between. Germline CDR1 reads SGHRS; CDR2 reads YFSETQ. CDR3 sequence: CASSLGAGGAEAFF. Written as DNA, the CDR3 is TGCGCCAGCAGCTTGGGGGCCGGGGGGGCTGAAGCTTTCTTT.

Regarding this clone: The sample holds other DNA sequences that translate to the same CDR3. J is TRBJ2-2 and V is TRBV15; no definite D call. The CDR3 length is 14 residues. The germline CDR1 and CDR2 sequences are LNHNV and YYDKDF (reference sequence). Trimming stripped 3 bases from V and 2 bases from J, with 7 bases between. CDR3 nucleotide sequence: TGTGCCACCAGCAGGGGCGTCAACACCGGGGAGCTGTTTTTT. Translated, it gives CATSRGVNTGELFF.

The V call is TRBV4-1, the J call TRBJ1-4, with 10 positions matching TRBD1. Germline assignment: CDR1 MGHRA and CDR2 YSYEKL. V lost 4 bases to trimming and J lost 7 bases; unmatched junction nucleotides: 6. CDR3 length: 15 amino acids. The CDR3 DNA is TGCGCCAGCAGCCGTGGACAGGGGGGAGGTGAAAAACTGTTTTTT. It specifies CASSRGQGGGEKLFF.

The chain is built from TRBV7-2 and TRBJ2-7; weak D call: TRBD2 (6 bases). Trimming pared 0 bases from V and 7 bases from J, leaving 10 bases between. Looked up from germline, CDR1 is SGHTA and CDR2 is FQGNSA. The CDR3 consists of 13 residues. The CDR3 protein is CASSLAWGVEQYF. In nucleotides, the CDR3 is TGTGCCAGCAGCTTAGCTTGGGGGGTTGAGCAGTACTTC.

The chain carries TRBV21-1 and TRBJ2-3; TRBD2, the table's D call, was not compared with the DNA. TRBV21-1 is designated a pseudogene. This CDR3 contains 17 residues. DNA for the CDR3: TGTGCCAGCAGCAAAAAAGGTAGCGGGGAGTGCACAGATACGCAGTATTTT. Residues: CASSKKGSGECTDTQYF.

This chain joins TRBV27 and TRBJ2-7; a weak D match, TRBD2 (6 bases). V lost 6 bases, J lost 2 bases, and 17 bases lay in between. The CDR3 spans 15 residues. The germline gives CDR1 MNHEY, CDR2 SMNVEV (reference sequence). The chain's CDR3 is CASSRFGTGAYEQYF. CDR3 bases: TGTGCCAGCAGCCGCTTCGGGACGGGGGCCTACGAGCAGTACTTC.

The chain uses TRBV5-1 and TRBJ2-7; TRBD1 might be the D (5 bases). CDR1 is SGHRS, CDR2 YFSETQ, per germline. Between the trimmed V and J ends, which lost 4 bases and 2 bases, there was a span of 13 bases. The CDR3 is 14 residues long. In nucleotides, the CDR3 is TGCGCCAGCAGCCTAACAGGACCCACCTACGAGCAGTACTTC. It is translated as CASSLTGPTYEQYF.

The chain joins TRBV28 to TRBJ2-5, with TRBD1 matching over 12 bases. The J call is in doubt because the DNA end fits TRBJ2-7 better. CDR1 MDHEN and CDR2 SYDVKM come from the germline V gene. The CDR3 is 17 amino acids. Here the CDR3 DNA reads TGTGCCAGCAGCTCTCATGGGACAGGGGGCGGCCTGTACGAGCAGTACTTC. It codes for CASSSHGTGGGLYEQYF.

The rearrangement joins TRBV19 to TRBJ2-2, with 9 nucleotides matching TRBD2. Germline-derived CDR1 and CDR2 are LNHDA and SQIVND (reference sequence). The CDR3 covers 15 residues. The ends lost 8 bases at V and 6 bases at J; junction bases unmatched: 10. The CDR3 here is CASRRIAGAAGELFF. CDR3 bases: TGTGCCAGTCGGCGCATAGCGGGGGCCGCCGGGGAGCTGTTTTTT. Filled out from reference TRBV19 and TRBJ2-2, the complete variable domain reads DGGITQSPKYLFRKEGQNVTLSCEQNLNHDAMYWYRQDPGQGLRLIYYSQIVNDFQKGDIAEGYSVSREKKESFPLTVTSAQKNPTAFYLCASRRIAGAAGELFFGEGSRLTVL.

The chain employs TRBV5-1 and TRBJ2-1; TRBD1 matches 8 bases. The germline V gene has CDR1 SGHRS and CDR2 YFSETQ. J lost 5 bases, V lost 4 bases, and 5 bases had no gene match. This CDR3 has 14 amino acids. CDR3 loop: CASSPGGGHNEQFF. In DNA form, the CDR3 reads TGCGCCAGCAGCCCAGGGGGCGGCCACAATGAGCAGTTCTTC.

J is TRBJ2-1 and V is TRBV6-5; 7 bases are shared with TRBD2. The CDR3 has 14 residues. Germline assignment: CDR1 MNHEY and CDR2 SVGAGI. The junction had 7 bases not matched to a gene; V was cut back by 4 bases and J by 7 bases. The CDR3 DNA sequence: TGTGCCAGCAGTTCTGGCGGGGGTCGTAATGAGCAGTTCTTC. Its protein product is CASSSGGGRNEQFF.

The chain couples TRBV15 to TRBJ2-4; TRBD1 matches 7 bases. After removal of 0 bases from V and 0 bases from J, the junction contained 14 bases not matched to a gene. The CDR3 covers 20 residues. Germline V lookup: CDR1 LNHNV, CDR2 YYDKDF (reference sequence). Here the CDR3 reads CATSRDLRGRGVLAKNIQYF. The DNA for the CDR3 is TGTGCCACCAGCAGAGATTTAAGGGGGCGAGGAGTATTAGCCAAAAACATTCAGTACTTC.

J is TRBJ2-5 and V is TRBV6-5; no firm D call. Germline V gene sequence: CDR1 MNHEY, CDR2 SVGAGI. The CDR3 is made up of 13 amino acids. Trimming cost V 4 bases and J 5 bases, with 11 bases left between them. The CDR3 bases are TGTGCCAGCAGTTCGCGGTTCGGCGAGACCCAGTACTTC. Encoded protein: CASSSRFGETQYF.